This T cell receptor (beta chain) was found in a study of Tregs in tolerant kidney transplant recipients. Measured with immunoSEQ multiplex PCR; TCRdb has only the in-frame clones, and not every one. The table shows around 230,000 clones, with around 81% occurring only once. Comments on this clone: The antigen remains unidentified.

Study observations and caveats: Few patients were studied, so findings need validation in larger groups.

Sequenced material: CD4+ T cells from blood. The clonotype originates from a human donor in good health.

This chain's CDR3 is CATRKGGESYEQYF. CDR3 nucleotides: TGTGCCACACGAAAGGGGGGAGAATCCTACGAGCAGTACTTC. This chain joins TRBV10-3 and TRBJ2-7; TRBD1 or TRBD2 may be the D gene (6 bases each). CDR3 length: 14 amino acids. With 10 bases removed from V and 1 base from J, the gap between germline ends came to 17 bases. Per germline, CDR1 ENHRY and CDR2 SYGVKD.